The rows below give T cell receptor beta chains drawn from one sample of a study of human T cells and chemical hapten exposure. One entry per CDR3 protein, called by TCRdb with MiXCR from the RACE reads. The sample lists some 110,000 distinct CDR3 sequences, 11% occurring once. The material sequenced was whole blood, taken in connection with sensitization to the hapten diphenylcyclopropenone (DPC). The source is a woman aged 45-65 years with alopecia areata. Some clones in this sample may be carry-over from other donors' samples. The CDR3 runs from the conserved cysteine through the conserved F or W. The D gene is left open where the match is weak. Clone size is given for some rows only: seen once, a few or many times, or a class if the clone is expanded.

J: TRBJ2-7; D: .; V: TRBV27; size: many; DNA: TGTGCCAGCAGTTTGTACGGATCGTCGGGCGAGCAGTACTTC; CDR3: CASSLYGSSGEQYF
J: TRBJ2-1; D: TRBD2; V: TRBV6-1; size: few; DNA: TGTGCCAGCAGCGGGAGGGTATACAATGAGCAGTTCTTC; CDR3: CASSGRVYNEQFF
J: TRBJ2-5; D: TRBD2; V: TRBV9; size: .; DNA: TGTGCCAGCAGCGTAGGGGCTAGCGGGGCACAAGAGACCCAGTACTTC; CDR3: CASSVGASGAQETQYF
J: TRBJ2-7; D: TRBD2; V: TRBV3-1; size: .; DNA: TGTGCCAGCAGCCCGGGGGGGGTTTACTACGAGCAGTACTTC; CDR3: CASSPGGVYYEQYF
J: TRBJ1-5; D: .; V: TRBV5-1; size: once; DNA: TGCGCCAGCAGCTGGTCTACGGATCAGCCCCAGCATTTT; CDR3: CASSWSTDQPQHF
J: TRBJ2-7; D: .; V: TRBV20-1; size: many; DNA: TGCAGTGCTAGAGATTTAACAGGGGGAGGGTACGAGCAGTACTTC; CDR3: CSARDLTGGGYEQYF
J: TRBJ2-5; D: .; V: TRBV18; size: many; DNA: TGTGCCAGCTCACGCCGCTGGGCGCGGGAAGAGACCCAGTACTTC; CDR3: CASSRRWAREETQYF
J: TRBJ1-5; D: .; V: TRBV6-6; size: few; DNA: TGTGCCAGCAGTTACTCGAGTCCCAGGGGCCTCCTTTATAGCAATCAGCCCCAGCATTTT; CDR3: CASSYSSPRGLLYSNQPQHF
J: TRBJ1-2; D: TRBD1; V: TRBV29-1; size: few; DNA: TGCAGCGTTTCCGGGACAGGCCTCTATGGCTACACCTTC; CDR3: CSVSGTGLYGYTF
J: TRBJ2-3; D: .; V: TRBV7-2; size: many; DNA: TGTGCCAGCAGCTCGAGGAGGGGGAGCACAGATACGCAGTATTTT; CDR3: CASSSRRGSTDTQYF
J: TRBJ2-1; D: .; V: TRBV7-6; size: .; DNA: TGTGCCAGCAGCTTAGCGGACGGAGGAGGCGATGAGCAGTTCTTC; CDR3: CASSLADGGGDEQFF
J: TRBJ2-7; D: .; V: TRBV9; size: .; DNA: TGTGCCAGCAGTGAGACCCCGGACTACGAGCAGTACTTC; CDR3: CASSETPDYEQYF
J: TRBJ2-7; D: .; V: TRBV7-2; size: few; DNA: TGTGCCAGCAGCAAAGGACCTCCGGAGCAGTACTTC; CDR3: CASSKGPPEQYF